The present entry profiles one TCR beta chain with its context. The CDR3 has 11 residues. V was clipped by 3 bases and J by 11 bases, with 10 bases between them. The germline V gene has CDR1 PRHDT and CDR2 FYEKMQ (reference sequence). The data stem from a study of long-term antiretroviral therapy in people with HIV. On the study more broadly: A decade or so separates the oldest specimens from the later 2015 immediate-ART recommendation.

Running of the v3.0 immunoSEQ assay took place at survey level. Generated by immunoSEQ multiplex PCR, the TCRdb table keeps only in-frame clones and is missing some. The data hold tens of thousands of clones, with 81% observed a single time. The sample was unsorted PBMCs, taken 0.1 years before starting antiretroviral therapy. The receptor comes from a man aged 35 to 55 with HIV. This chain links TRBV13 with TRBJ1-1; D not resolved. The chain's CDR3 is CASSFHAKAFF. CDR3 bases: TGTGCCAGCAGCTTCCACGCCAAGGCTTTCTTT.